Reported below is one TCR beta chain. The sample comes from a study of blood T cell repertoires in COVID-19. Data came from immunoSEQ multiplex PCR; TCRdb stores just in-frame clones and leaves some out. The sample holds roughly 410,000 clones; about 90% are singletons and the top ten take approximately 2.4%. Sequencing was done on a sample of peripheral blood. This TCR was sampled from an older woman with COVID-19, enrolled during active disease.

The CDR3 DNA reads TGTGCCAGCAGCTTAGACAGGGGGCGAACCATTCAGTACTTC. It translates to CASSLDRGRTIQYF. The chain recombines TRBV7-2 with TRBJ2-4, with TRBD1 matching 9 bases. CDR1 and CDR2 (germline): SGHTA, FQGNSA. J was trimmed by 9 bases and V by 1 base; bases with no gene match: 4. The length of the CDR3 is 14 residues.